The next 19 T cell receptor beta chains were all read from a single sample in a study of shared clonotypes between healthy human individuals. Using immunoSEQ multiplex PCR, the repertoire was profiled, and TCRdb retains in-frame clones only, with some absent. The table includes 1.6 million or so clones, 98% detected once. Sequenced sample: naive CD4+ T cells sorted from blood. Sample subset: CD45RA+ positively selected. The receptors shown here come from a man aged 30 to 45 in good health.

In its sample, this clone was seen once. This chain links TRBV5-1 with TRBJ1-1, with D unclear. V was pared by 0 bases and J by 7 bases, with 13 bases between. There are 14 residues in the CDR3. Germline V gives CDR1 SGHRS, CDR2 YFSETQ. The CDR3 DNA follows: TGCGCCAGCAGCTTGGAGAGCCCTACCAATGAAGCTTTCTTT. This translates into CASSLESPTNEAFF.

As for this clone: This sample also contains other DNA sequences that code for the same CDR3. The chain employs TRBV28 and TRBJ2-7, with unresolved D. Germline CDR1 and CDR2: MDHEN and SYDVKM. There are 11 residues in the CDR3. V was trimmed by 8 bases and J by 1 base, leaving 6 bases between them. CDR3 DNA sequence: TGTGCCAGCGGTCGGTCCTACGAGCAGTACTTC. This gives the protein CASGRSYEQYF.

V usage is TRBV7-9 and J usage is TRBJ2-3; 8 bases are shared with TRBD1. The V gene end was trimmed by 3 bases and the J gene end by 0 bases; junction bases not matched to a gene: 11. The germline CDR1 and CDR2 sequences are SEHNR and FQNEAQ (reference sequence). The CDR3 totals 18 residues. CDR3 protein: CASSFPTGVFTSTDTQYF. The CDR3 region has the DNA TGTGCCAGCAGCTTCCCGACAGGGGTCTTCACTAGCACAGATACGCAGTATTTT.

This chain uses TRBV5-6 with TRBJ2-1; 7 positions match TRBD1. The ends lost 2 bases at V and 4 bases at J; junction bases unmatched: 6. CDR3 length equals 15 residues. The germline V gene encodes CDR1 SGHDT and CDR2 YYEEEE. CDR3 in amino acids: CASSLPGQRYNEQFF. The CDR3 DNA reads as TGTGCCAGCAGCTTACCGGGACAGAGATACAATGAGCAGTTCTTC.

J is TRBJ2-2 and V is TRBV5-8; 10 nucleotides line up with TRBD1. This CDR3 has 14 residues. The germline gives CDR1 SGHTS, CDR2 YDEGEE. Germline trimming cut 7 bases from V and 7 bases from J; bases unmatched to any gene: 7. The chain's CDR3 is CASRDRGFDGELFF. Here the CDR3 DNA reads TGTGCCAGCCGGGACAGGGGCTTTGACGGGGAGCTGTTTTTT.

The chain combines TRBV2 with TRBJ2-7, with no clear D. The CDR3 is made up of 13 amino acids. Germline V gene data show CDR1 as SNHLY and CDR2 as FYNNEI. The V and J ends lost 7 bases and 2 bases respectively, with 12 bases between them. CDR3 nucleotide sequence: TGTGCCAGCAACCTCCCCCTTGCCTACGAGCAGTACTTC. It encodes CASNLPLAYEQYF.

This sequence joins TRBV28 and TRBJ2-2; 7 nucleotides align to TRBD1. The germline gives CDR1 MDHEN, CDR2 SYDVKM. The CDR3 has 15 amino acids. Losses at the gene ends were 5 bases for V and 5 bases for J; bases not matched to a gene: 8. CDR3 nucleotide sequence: TGTGCCAGCAGTAGGGCAGGGGGTAGGACCGGGGAGCTGTTTTTT. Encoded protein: CASSRAGGRTGELFF.

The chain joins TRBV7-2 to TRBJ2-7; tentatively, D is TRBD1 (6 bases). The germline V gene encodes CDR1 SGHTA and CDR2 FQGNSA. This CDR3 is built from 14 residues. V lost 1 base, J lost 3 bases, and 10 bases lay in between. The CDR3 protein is CASSLEGQSYEQYF. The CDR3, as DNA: TGTGCCAGCAGCTTAGAGGGACAAAGCTACGAGCAGTACTTC. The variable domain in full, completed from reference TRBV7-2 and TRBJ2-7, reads GAGVSQSPSNKVTEKGKDVELRCDPISGHTALYWYRQSLGQGLEFLIYFQGNSAPDKSGLPSDRFSAERTGGSVSTLTIQRTQQEDSAVYLCASSLEGQSYEQYFGPGTRLTVT.

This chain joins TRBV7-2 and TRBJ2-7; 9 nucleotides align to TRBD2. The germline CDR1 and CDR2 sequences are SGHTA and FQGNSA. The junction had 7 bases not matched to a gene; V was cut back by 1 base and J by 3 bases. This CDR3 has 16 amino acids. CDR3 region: CASSLGVGTSFYEQYF. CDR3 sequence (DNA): TGTGCCAGCAGCTTAGGAGTGGGGACTAGCTTCTACGAGCAGTACTTC.

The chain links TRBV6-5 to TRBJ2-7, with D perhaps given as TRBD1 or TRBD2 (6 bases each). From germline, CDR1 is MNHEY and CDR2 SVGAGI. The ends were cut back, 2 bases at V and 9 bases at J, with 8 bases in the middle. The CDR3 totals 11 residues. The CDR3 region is CASSYGGRQYF. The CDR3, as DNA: TGTGCCAGCAGTTACGGGGGGCGGCAGTACTTC.

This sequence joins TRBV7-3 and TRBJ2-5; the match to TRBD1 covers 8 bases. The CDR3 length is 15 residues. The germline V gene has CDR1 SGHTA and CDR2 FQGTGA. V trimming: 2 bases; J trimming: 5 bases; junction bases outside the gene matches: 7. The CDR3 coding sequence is TGTGCCAGCAGCTTAGCCCGACAGGGGTGGGAGACCCAGTACTTC. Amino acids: CASSLARQGWETQYF.

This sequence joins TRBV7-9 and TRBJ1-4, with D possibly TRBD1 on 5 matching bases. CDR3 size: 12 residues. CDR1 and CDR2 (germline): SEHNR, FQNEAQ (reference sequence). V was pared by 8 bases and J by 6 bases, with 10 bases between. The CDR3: CASGAVDEKLFF. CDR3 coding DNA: TGTGCCAGCGGGGCTGTAGATGAAAAACTGTTTTTT. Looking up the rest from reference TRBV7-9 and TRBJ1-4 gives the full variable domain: DTGVSQNPRHKITKRGQNVTFRCDPISEHNRLYWYRQTLGQGPEFLTYFQNEAQLEKSRLLSDRFSAERPKGSFSTLEIQRTEQGDSAMYLCASGAVDEKLFFGSGTQLSVL.

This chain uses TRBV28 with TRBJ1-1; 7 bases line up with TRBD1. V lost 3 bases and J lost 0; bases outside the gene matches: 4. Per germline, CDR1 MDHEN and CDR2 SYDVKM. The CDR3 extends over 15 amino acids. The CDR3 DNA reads TGTGCCAGCAGTTTCCCGGACAGGATGAACACTGAAGCTTTCTTT. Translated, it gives CASSFPDRMNTEAFF. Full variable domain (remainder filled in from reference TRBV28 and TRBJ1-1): DVKVTQSSRYLVKRTGEKVFLECVQDMDHENMFWYRQDPGLGLRLIYFSYDVKMKEKGDIPEGYSVSREKKERFSLILESASTNQTSMYLCASSFPDRMNTEAFFGQGTRLTVV.

The CDR3 coding sequence is TGTGCCAGCAGCGTAGGAGGAGGTTATAGCAATCAGCCCCAGCATTTT. Translated: CASSVGGGYSNQPQHF. The gene calls are TRBV5-6 and TRBJ1-5; no firm D call. This CDR3 contains 16 residues. The V gene's germline CDR1 is SGHDT and CDR2 YYEEEE. V was cut by 4 bases and J by 0 bases, with 14 bases left in between.

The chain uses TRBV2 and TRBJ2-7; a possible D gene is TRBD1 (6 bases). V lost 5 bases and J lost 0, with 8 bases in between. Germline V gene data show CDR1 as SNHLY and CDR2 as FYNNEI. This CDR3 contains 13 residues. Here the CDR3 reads CASSRGSSYEQYF. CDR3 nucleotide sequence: TGTGCCAGCAGTAGGGGGAGCTCCTACGAGCAGTACTTC.

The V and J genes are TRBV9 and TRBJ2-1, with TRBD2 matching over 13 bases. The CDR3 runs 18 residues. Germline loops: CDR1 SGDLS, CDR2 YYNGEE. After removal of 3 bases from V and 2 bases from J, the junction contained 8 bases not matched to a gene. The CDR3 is CASSARGGLAGPYNEQFF. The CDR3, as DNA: TGTGCCAGCAGCGCGAGAGGGGGACTAGCGGGACCCTACAATGAGCAGTTCTTC.

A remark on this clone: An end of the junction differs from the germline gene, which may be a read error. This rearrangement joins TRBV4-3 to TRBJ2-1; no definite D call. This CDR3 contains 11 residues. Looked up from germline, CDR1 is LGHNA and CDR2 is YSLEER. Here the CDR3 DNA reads TGCGCCAGCAGCCAAGGCACCCTCGACCTCTTC. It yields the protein CASSQGTLDLF.

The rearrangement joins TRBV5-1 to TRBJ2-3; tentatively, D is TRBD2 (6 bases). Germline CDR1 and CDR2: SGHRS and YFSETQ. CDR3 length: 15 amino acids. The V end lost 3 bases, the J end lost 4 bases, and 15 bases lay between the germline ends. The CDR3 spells CASSSGAAGPDTQYF. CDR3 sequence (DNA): TGCGCCAGCAGCTCCGGGGCGGCGGGGCCAGATACGCAGTATTTT.

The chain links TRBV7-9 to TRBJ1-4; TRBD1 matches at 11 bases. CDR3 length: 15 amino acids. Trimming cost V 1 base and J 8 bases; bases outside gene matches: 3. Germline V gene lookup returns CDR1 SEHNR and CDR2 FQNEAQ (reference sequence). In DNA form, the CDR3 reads TGTGCCAGCAGCTTAGGGACAGGGGGCGTAGAAAAACTGTTTTTT. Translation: CASSLGTGGVEKLFF.